Shown below are 21 T cell receptor beta chains from a single sample sequenced in a study of cytomegalovirus exposure and HLA in healthy donors. Vbeta (60) and Jbeta (13) primers were used in the PCR. The table came from immunoSEQ multiplex PCR; TCRdb's copy has only in-frame clones and leaves some out. This sample has 100,000 or so clones, with roughly three quarters found just once. Material: PBMCs. Receptors originate from a male donor in good health and CMV-seropositive.

Note on this clone: Other DNA sequences in this sample translate to the same CDR3. The rearrangement links TRBV28 to TRBJ2-2, with D possibly matching TRBD1 (5 bases). Germline V lookup: CDR1 MDHEN, CDR2 SYDVKM. V shed 1 base and J shed 5 bases, with 5 bases lying between them. The CDR3 contains 13 residues. CDR3 coding DNA: TGTGCCAGCAGTTTATCAGGGACCGGGGAGCTGTTTTTT. Translated, it gives CASSLSGTGELFF.

This chain connects TRBV30 to TRBJ2-4, with TRBD1 identical over 10 bases. The CDR3 length is 13 residues. V shed 5 bases, J shed 13 bases, and the junction held 11 bases outside the gene matches. Germline loops: CDR1 GTSNPN, CDR2 SVGIG (reference sequence). The CDR3 spells CAWERTGGIGQYF. CDR3 nucleotide sequence: TGTGCCTGGGAACGGACAGGGGGGATCGGACAGTACTTC.

This rearrangement joins TRBV10-3 to TRBJ2-5; D not certain. The J call may be incorrect, as the DNA end agrees better with TRBJ2-7. The CDR3 spans 11 residues. Germline values: CDR1 ENHRY, CDR2 SYGVKD. The CDR3 protein is CAISEIYEQYF. CDR3 in DNA: TGTGCCATCAGTGAGATCTACGAGCAGTACTTC.

This clone appeared a few times. The rearrangement uses TRBV5-4 and TRBJ2-3; D might be TRBD2 (6 bases). Trimming took off 4 bases at V and 4 bases at J, with 16 bases between the two ends. CDR1 is SGHNT and CDR2 is YYREEE in the germline V gene (reference sequence). The CDR3 runs 15 residues. The CDR3 bases are TGTGCCAGCAGCCCCACCGGGACTCCGCCAGATACGCAGTATTTT. Amino acids: CASSPTGTPPDTQYF.

The V and J genes are TRBV2 and TRBJ2-2; D gene unclear. Trimming pared 3 bases from V and 9 bases from J, leaving 8 bases between. Germline assignment: CDR1 SNHLY and CDR2 FYNNEI. The CDR3 is 12 amino acids. CDR3 protein: CASSDRMWELFF. CDR3 DNA sequence: TGTGCCAGCAGTGATCGTATGTGGGAGCTGTTTTTT.

This clone was observed a handful of times. The chain carries TRBV9 and TRBJ2-1, with a possible D match to TRBD1 (6 bases). CDR3 length equals 15 residues. V gave up 3 bases and J gave up 3 bases, with 13 bases separating them. Looked up from germline, CDR1 is SGDLS and CDR2 is YYNGEE. The CDR3 DNA sequence: TGTGCCAGCAGCGGCTCGGGACACCTCTACAATGAGCAGTTCTTC. Protein product: CASSGSGHLYNEQFF. The full variable domain, completed using reference TRBV9 and TRBJ2-1, is DSGVTQTPKHLITATGQRVTLRCSPRSGDLSVYWYQQSLDQGLQFLIQYYNGEERAKGNILERFSAQQFPDLHSELNLSSLELGDSALYFCASSGSGHLYNEQFFGPGTRLTVL.

The rearrangement links TRBV30 to TRBJ1-3; 8 bases fit TRBD1. J gave up 4 bases and V 5 bases, and 7 bases lay outside the gene matches. CDR1 and CDR2 from the germline V gene are GTSNPN and SVGIG (reference sequence). This CDR3 has 14 amino acids. CDR3 sequence (DNA): TGTGCCTGGGGACAGGGTCTGGGGGGAAACACCATATATTTT. It is translated as CAWGQGLGGNTIYF. The full variable domain, rest sourced from reference TRBV30 and TRBJ1-3, is SQTIHQWPATLVQPVGSPLSLECTVEGTSNPNLYWYRQAAGRGLQLLFYSVGIGQISSEVPQNLSASRPQDRQFILSSKKLLLSDSGFYLCAWGQGLGGNTIYFGEGSWLTVV.

Concerning this clone itself: At one of its ends the junction is not consistent with the germline gene, which may arise from a read error. This CDR3 is CASSLASEYNEQFF. In nucleotides, the CDR3 is TGTGCTAGCAGCTTAGCGTCGGAGTACAATGAGCAGTTCTTC. The gene calls are TRBV7-7 and TRBJ2-1; tentatively, D is TRBD2 (5 bases). The CDR3 sequence is 14 residues long. The germline gives CDR1 SSHAT, CDR2 FNYEAQ (reference sequence). Complete variable domain (other parts from reference TRBV7-7 and TRBJ2-1): GAGVSQSPRYKVTKRGQDVTLRCDPISSHATLYWYQQALGQGPEFLTYFNYEAQPDKSGLPSDRFSAERPEGSISTLTIQRTEQRDSAMYRCASSLASEYNEQFFGPGTRLTVL.

This clone was found once. The rearrangement uses TRBV4-3 and TRBJ1-2; 9 bases match TRBD1. This CDR3 comprises 16 residues. Germline lookup yields CDR1 LGHNA and CDR2 YSLEER. Germline trimming cut 4 bases from V and 6 bases from J; bases unmatched to any gene: 12. The CDR3 sequence is CASSRPGQGKVDGYTF. DNA for the CDR3: TGCGCCAGCAGCCGACCCGGACAGGGGAAGGTTGATGGCTACACCTTC.

V is TRBV5-1 and J is TRBJ2-7; 7 bases align to TRBD1. The CDR3 runs to 14 residues. Germline V lookup: CDR1 SGHRS, CDR2 YFSETQ. Germline trimming cut 0 bases from V and 6 bases from J; bases unmatched to any gene: 6. The CDR3 spells CASSLDSGTAEQYF. The CDR3 nucleotides are TGCGCCAGCAGCTTGGACTCCGGGACAGCCGAGCAGTACTTC.

The chain combines TRBV9 with TRBJ2-7; 7 bases agree with TRBD2. The CDR3 is made up of 14 amino acids. The germline V gene encodes CDR1 SGDLS and CDR2 YYNGEE. With 4 bases clipped from V and 0 bases from J, the junction kept 4 bases outside the gene matches. CDR3 DNA: TGTGCCAGCAGCTCGCGGGGGAGCTCCTACGAGCAGTACTTC. Residues: CASSSRGSSYEQYF.

This rearrangement joins TRBV28 to TRBJ1-4; D not resolved. The CDR3 has 12 residues. Germline-derived CDR1 and CDR2 are MDHEN and SYDVKM. V lost 7 bases to trimming and J lost 6 bases, with 9 bases between them. As DNA, the CDR3 is TGTGCCAGCACCAAACATCATGAAAAACTGTTTTTT. Translated, it gives CASTKHHEKLFF.

The rearrangement uses TRBV5-1 and TRBJ2-7; D remains ambiguous. Looked up from germline, CDR1 is SGHRS and CDR2 is YFSETQ. CDR3 length equals 16 residues. V lost 0 bases to trimming and J lost 4 bases, with 17 bases between them. CDR3 sequence reads: CASSLDGDLSPYEQYF. CDR3 DNA: TGCGCCAGCAGCTTGGACGGCGACTTATCCCCTTACGAGCAGTACTTC. Full variable domain (rest looked up from reference TRBV5-1 and TRBJ2-7): KAGVTQTPRYLIKTRGQQVTLSCSPISGHRSVSWYQQTPGQGLQFLFEYFSETQRNKGNFPGRFSGRQFSNSRSEMNVSTLELGDSALYLCASSLDGDLSPYEQYFGPGTRLTVT.

The V gene is TRBV13, the J gene TRBJ2-5, with 11 bases fitting TRBD2. Germline values: CDR1 PRHDT, CDR2 FYEKMQ (reference sequence). Trimming at V came to 5 bases and at J to 5 bases, leaving 4 bases not matched to a gene. The CDR3 runs 14 residues. Here the CDR3 DNA reads TGTGCCAGCAGCCTAGCGGGAGGTAGCGAGACCCAGTACTTC. It yields the protein CASSLAGGSETQYF.

This clone was detected a few times. V and J are TRBV18 and TRBJ2-3; a possible D gene is TRBD1 (6 bases). This CDR3 spans 14 amino acids. The germline V and J ends were trimmed by 2 bases and 2 bases, with 8 bases remaining between them. Germline-derived CDR1 and CDR2 are KGHSH and LQKENI. Written as DNA, the CDR3 is TGTGCCAGCTCACCAGGACAGTTCACAGATACGCAGTATTTT. It specifies CASSPGQFTDTQYF.

This chain links TRBV4-2 with TRBJ2-3, with a possible D match to TRBD1 (5 bases). V lost 0 bases, J lost 4 bases, and 8 bases lay in between. The germline V gene encodes CDR1 LGHNA and CDR2 YNFKEQ. The CDR3 contains 14 residues. The CDR3 DNA reads TGTGCCAGCAGCCAAGACAGGGCTTCAGATACGCAGTATTTT. Its protein product is CASSQDRASDTQYF.

CDR3 sequence (DNA): TGTGCCAGCACGAGACAAGTTCCGCAGAAAAACTATGGCTACACCTTC. Translating it yields CASTRQVPQKNYGYTF. V usage is TRBV2 and J usage is TRBJ1-2; D is unresolved. Germline V gene lookup returns CDR1 SNHLY and CDR2 FYNNEI. V was trimmed by 7 bases and J by 2 bases, leaving 20 bases between them. There are 16 residues in the CDR3.

The chain couples TRBV28 to TRBJ2-7; 10 positions agree with TRBD2. V trimming: 6 bases; J trimming: 2 bases; junction bases outside the gene matches: 7. The CDR3 is 15 residues long. Germline CDR1 is MDHEN and CDR2 is SYDVKM. CDR3 in amino acids: CASSDASGRTYEQYF. The CDR3 DNA reads as TGTGCCAGCAGCGACGCTAGCGGGAGAACCTACGAGCAGTACTTC.

This chain links TRBV28 with TRBJ2-5; D unresolved. Germline CDR1 MDHEN, CDR2 SYDVKM. This CDR3 contains 14 residues. Trimming stripped 2 bases from V and 3 bases from J, with 10 bases between. The CDR3 DNA is TGTGCCAGCAGTTTAACGAGTGAAGAAGAGACCCAGTACTTC. It codes for CASSLTSEEETQYF. The entire variable domain, with the rest obtained from reference TRBV28 and TRBJ2-5, is as follows: DVKVTQSSRYLVKRTGEKVFLECVQDMDHENMFWYRQDPGLGLRLIYFSYDVKMKEKGDIPEGYSVSREKKERFSLILESASTNQTSMYLCASSLTSEEETQYFGPGTRLLVL.

The rearrangement joins TRBV4-3 to TRBJ2-7; 10 bases are a match to TRBD2. Germline V gene lookup returns CDR1 LGHNA and CDR2 YSLEER. This CDR3 has 16 amino acids. Germline trimming cut 4 bases from V and 1 base from J; bases unmatched to any gene: 7. This CDR3 reads CASSRGLAEISYEQYF. CDR3 in DNA: TGCGCCAGCAGCCGCGGACTAGCGGAGATTTCCTACGAGCAGTACTTC.

The gene calls are TRBV7-2 and TRBJ2-2; TRBD1 might be the D (5 bases). The CDR3 spans 13 residues. Looked up from germline, CDR1 is SGHTA and CDR2 is FQGNSA. V shed 3 bases and J shed 5 bases, with 7 bases lying between them. The DNA for the CDR3 is TGTGCCAGCAGCTTGAAGGGGACCGGGGAGCTGTTTTTT. It codes for CASSLKGTGELFF.